This T cell receptor beta chain stems from a study of PD-1 blockade in classical Hodgkin lymphoma. At the level of the study: Nivolumab dosing for patients was 3 mg/kg, administered intravenously every 2 weeks.

The germline CDR1 and CDR2 sequences are MNHEY and SVGAGI. This CDR3 region has 15 residues. The V and J ends lost 2 bases and 5 bases respectively, with 12 bases between them. Relapse after autologous stem cell transplantation occurred in every patient, and brentuximab vedotin exposure varied. Complete response, partial response or progressive disease was each patient's best response. Study results and limitations: Healthy donors reportedly exceeded newly diagnosed patients in baseline TCR diversity.

The sample holds a few counts of this clone. Antigen unknown. Assay: immunoSEQ multiplex PCR; the TCRdb copy retains only in-frame clones and omits some. Of roughly 150,000 clones listed, less than 80% are singletons. The clonotype originates from a human donor with classical Hodgkin lymphoma. Material: peripheral blood mononuclear cells (PBMCs), obtained before the second cycle of nivolumab. This sequence joins TRBV6-5 and TRBJ1-4, with D perhaps TRBD1 (6 bases). The CDR3 loop reads CASSYPERGNEKLFF. CDR3 in DNA: TGTGCCAGCAGTTACCCGGAGAGGGGGAATGAAAAACTGTTTTTT.